The 5 T cell receptor beta chains given below trace back to one sample, sequenced in a study of cytomegalovirus exposure and HLA in healthy donors. Use of 60 Vbeta and 13 Jbeta primers characterized the PCR. Profiling relied on immunoSEQ multiplex PCR, and the TCRdb table lists in-frame clones only, not all of them. The sample has around 94,000 clones, nearly 80% seen once. The specimen was PBMCs. All receptors derive from a woman between 40 and 50 years old in good health and CMV-seropositive.

This chain links TRBV11-2 with TRBJ2-2, with D possibly being TRBD2 (6 bases). Trimming pared 4 bases from V and 3 bases from J, leaving 9 bases between. CDR1 SGHAT and CDR2 FQNNGV come from the germline V gene. The CDR3 sequence is 14 residues long. The CDR3 reads CASSSGTYTGELFF. The DNA of the CDR3 is TGTGCCAGCAGCTCCGGGACTTACACCGGGGAGCTGTTTTTT.

The rearrangement links TRBV12-5 to TRBJ2-1; D perhaps matches TRBD2 (6 bases). V lost 2 bases and J lost 6, with 38 bases in between. CDR1 and CDR2 from the germline V gene are LGHNT and FRNRAP. This CDR3 has 23 residues. CDR3 protein: CASGLSFHGTGESARNYCNEQFF. CDR3 coding DNA: TGTGCTAGTGGTTTGTCGTTTCATGGGACGGGAGAATCGGCCCGGAACTACTGCAATGAGCAGTTCTTC.

This clone was counted once. This rearrangement joins TRBV7-6 to TRBJ2-5; the match to TRBD2 covers 7 bases. Germline V gives CDR1 SGHVS, CDR2 FNYEAQ. CDR3 length equals 15 residues. Losses at the gene ends were 1 base for V and 5 bases for J; bases not matched to a gene: 7. The CDR3 DNA reads TGTGCCAGCAGCTTAGTATTTGGGGGGGAGGAGACCCAGTACTTC. Amino acid sequence: CASSLVFGGEETQYF.

V usage is TRBV7-6 and J usage is TRBJ1-5, with 8 bases lining up with TRBD1. J gave up 3 bases and V 8 bases, and 9 bases lay outside the gene matches. The CDR3 loop spans 15 amino acids. The germline V gene encodes CDR1 SGHVS and CDR2 FNYEAQ. The DNA for the CDR3 is TGTGCCAGCGGAGAGACAGGGGCTTCCAATCAGCCCCAGCATTTT. As protein: CASGETGASNQPQHF.

This chain connects TRBV15 to TRBJ2-3; D gene uncertain. This CDR3 is built from 12 residues. CDR1 and CDR2 from the germline V gene are LNHNV and YYDKDF (reference sequence). Deletions cut 4 bases from V and 6 bases from J, with 8 bases between. The CDR3 region has the DNA TGTGCCACCAGCACCTTAGTGGATACGCAGTATTTT. Its protein product is CATSTLVDTQYF.